This T cell receptor (beta chain) came from a study of blood T cell repertoires in COVID-19 (dated by TCRdb to about 2020). General notes on the study: Samples covering the acute and convalescent phases of COVID-19 were provided by collaborators in the United States, Italy and Spain. The prospective study material was composed of cDNA or gDNA derived from T cells, B-cell-depleted T cells, or PBMCs. The dataset comprised deeply sampled blood TCRbeta repertoires from subjects exposed to, actively infected with, or recovered from COVID-19. The repertoires were made available in a free public database intended to serve as a resource for research on the immune response to SARS-CoV-2. Samples came from the ongoing ImmuneRACE study (first 160 participants) plus 1,254 subjects from 6 global collaborators. A de-identified subject ID, COVID-19 status, age in years and sex were almost always included in the sample metadata. Where available, HLA class I and class II types were obtained from metadata supplied by the sample provider rather than from assay-based typing.

At one collaborating source in Seattle, patients were enrolled during active infection and were followed longitudinally through the course of disease. The collaborating institutions used their own protocols to collect whole blood in K2EDTA tubes. Collaborator samples were shipped for TCRbeta analysis as frozen whole blood, isolated PBMCs, or DNA extracted from either sample type. Study-wide findings and limitations: Clinical and demographic metadata were provided uncurated, with the amount varying by source and participant.

Comments on this clone: Its antigen has not been determined. No base quality values were provided; no much bigger clone lies one nucleotide off.

Spanning cysteine to phenylalanine, the CDR3 consists of 15 amino acids. Kept here is only the CDR3 DNA, which spans 45 bases and is read in frame from base 1. Per the germline V gene (reference sequence), GTSNPN is the CDR1 and SVGIG is the CDR2. At the junction V is shortened by 4 bases and J by 3 bases; bases outside the gene matches: 5. TCRbeta CDR3 regions were amplified from genomic DNA by means of the immunoSEQ Assay, a bias-controlled multiplex PCR. In the authors' own workflow: The number of nucleated cells in each sample was estimated from the amplification of reference gene primers within the assay. Sequence reads were collapsed and filtered to measure the absolute abundance of every unique TCRbeta CDR3 rearrangement. For each sample, productive Simpson clonality was calculated as the square root of Simpson's diversity index across productive rearrangements. The clones in this table, taken by TCRdb from immuneACCESS, are in-frame only. Not every clone is retained; where verified, under half of the shortfall comes from an unresolved V gene, and the cause of the rest is unknown. The V and J calls and the clone size are those of that table, but D and trimming were determined from the DNA. The sample yields approximately 180,000 clones; approximately 90% were counted once. The biggest ten clones account for around an eighth of the sample.

Sample: peripheral blood. The chain links TRBV30 with TRBJ1-6; TRBD1 aligns with 8 central bases. The sequence was obtained from a woman aged 65 to 85 with COVID-19, enrolled during active disease. Here is the DNA: TGTGCCTGGACCGGGACAGGAGACTATAATTCACCCCTCCACTTT. Protein translation: CAWTGTGDYNSPLHF.